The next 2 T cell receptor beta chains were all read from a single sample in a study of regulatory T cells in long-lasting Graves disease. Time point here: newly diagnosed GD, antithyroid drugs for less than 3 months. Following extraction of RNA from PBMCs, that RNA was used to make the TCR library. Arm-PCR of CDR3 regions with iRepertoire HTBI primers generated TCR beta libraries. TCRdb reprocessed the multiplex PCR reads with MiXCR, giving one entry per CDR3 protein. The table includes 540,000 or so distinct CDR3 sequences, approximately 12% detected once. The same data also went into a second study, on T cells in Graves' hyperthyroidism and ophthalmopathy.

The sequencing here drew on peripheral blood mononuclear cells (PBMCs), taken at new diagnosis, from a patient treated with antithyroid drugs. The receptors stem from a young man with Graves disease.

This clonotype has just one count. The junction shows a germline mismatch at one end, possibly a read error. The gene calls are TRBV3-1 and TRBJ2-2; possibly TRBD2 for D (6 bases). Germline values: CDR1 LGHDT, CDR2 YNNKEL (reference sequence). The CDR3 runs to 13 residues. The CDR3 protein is CASSQGAAGGLFF. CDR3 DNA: TGTGCCAGCAGCCAAGGGGCAGCCGGGGGGCTGTTTTTT.

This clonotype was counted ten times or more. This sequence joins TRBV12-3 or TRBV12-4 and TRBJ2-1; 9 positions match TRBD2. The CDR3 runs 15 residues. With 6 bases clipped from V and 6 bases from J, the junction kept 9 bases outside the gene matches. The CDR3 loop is CASRSGTSWGNEQFF. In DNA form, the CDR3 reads TGTGCCAGCAGGTCCGGGACTAGCTGGGGCAATGAGCAGTTCTTC.